The rows below give T cell receptor beta chains drawn from one sample of a study of T cell responses to AZD1222 COVID-19 vaccine. TCRdb's table, derived via immunoSEQ multiplex PCR, lists solely in-frame clones and lacks some. This table holds about 170,000 clones, about nine tenths found once. The sample consisted of peripheral blood, taken on day 0 of AZD1222 vaccination. The receptors originated from an adult in good health. Each CDR3 is given with its conserved first and last residue. The order of the fields is D gene, V gene, clone size, J gene, CDR3 DNA, CDR3 protein. A D gene is named only where the DNA matches it firmly. A clone size is listed for some rows: how often the clone was seen (once, few, many), or a class if it is expanded.

D: NA
V: TRBV2
size: NA
J: TRBJ2-7
DNA: TGTGCCAGCAGTGTATCGGCGGTAACCTACGAGCAGTACTTC
CDR3: CASSVSAVTYEQYF

D: NA
V: TRBV9
size: NA
J: TRBJ1-2
DNA: TGTGCCAGCAGCGTAGGGGGCGGCTATGGCTACACCTTC
CDR3: CASSVGGGYGYTF

D: NA
V: TRBV6-5
size: NA
J: TRBJ2-1
DNA: TGTGCCAGCACCGGCGGACACAAGGGTGAGCAGTTCTTC
CDR3: CASTGGHKGEQFF

D: NA
V: TRBV10-1
size: few
J: TRBJ2-2
DNA: TGCGCCAGCAGCCTCAGGGCCACCGGGGAGCTGTTTTTT
CDR3: CASSLRATGELFF

D: NA
V: TRBV14
size: NA
J: TRBJ1-2
DNA: TGTGCCAGCAGCCCGTGGACAGAACCTTATGGCTACACCTTC
CDR3: CASSPWTEPYGYTF

D: NA
V: TRBV3-1/TRBV3-2
size: NA
J: TRBJ2-7
DNA: TGTGCCAGCAGCCGGGGCCGGAGCGAGCAGTACTTC
CDR3: CASSRGRSEQYF

D: TRBD1
V: TRBV19
size: NA
J: TRBJ1-6
DNA: TGTGCCAGTAACCCGACAGGGGTTGCAAGTTCACCCCTCCACTTT
CDR3: CASNPTGVASSPLHF

D: NA
V: TRBV5-8
size: NA
J: TRBJ2-1
DNA: TGTGCCAGCAGCTTGGCGACTGGGACACTCCGGGATGAGCAGTTCTTC
CDR3: CASSLATGTLRDEQFF

D: NA
V: TRBV19
size: once
J: TRBJ2-3
DNA: TGTGCCAGTAGTACCCTGGAAGATGGCACAGATACGCAGTATTTT
CDR3: CASSTLEDGTDTQYF

D: NA
V: TRBV4-1
size: once
J: TRBJ2-5
DNA: TGCGCCAGCAGCCAAGGGATGGGGTTTGGGGAGACCCAGTACTTC
CDR3: CASSQGMGFGETQYF

D: TRBD1
V: TRBV19
size: NA
J: TRBJ1-4
DNA: TGTGCCAGTAGTCCACGGACAGGGCCTGAAAAACTGTTTTTT
CDR3: CASSPRTGPEKLFF

D: TRBD1
V: TRBV6-5
size: NA
J: TRBJ1-2
DNA: TGTGCCAGCAGCCCGGACAGGCGAACGGGTTCCTACACCTTC
CDR3: CASSPDRRTGSYTF

D: NA
V: TRBV7-9
size: NA
J: TRBJ2-7
DNA: TGTGCCAGCAGCTCGGTCTCGGCTGATTACGAGCAGTACTTC
CDR3: CASSSVSADYEQYF

D: NA
V: TRBV6-5
size: NA
J: TRBJ1-1
DNA: TGTGCCAGCAGTTTCTCTCTCGGGGGAAGGACTGAAGCTTTCTTT
CDR3: CASSFSLGGRTEAFF

D: NA
V: TRBV6-5
size: NA
J: TRBJ1-1
DNA: TGTGCCAGCAGTTACTCGGCAGTTAGTGAAGCTTTCTTT
CDR3: CASSYSAVSEAFF

D: NA
V: TRBV13
size: few
J: TRBJ2-5
DNA: TGTGCCAGCAGCCGGGACTTCCAAGAGACCCAGTACTTC
CDR3: CASSRDFQETQYF

D: NA
V: TRBV11-2
size: NA
J: TRBJ2-7
DNA: TGTGCCAGCAGCTTCCAGGGGACCTACGAGCAGTACTTC
CDR3: CASSFQGTYEQYF

D: TRBD1
V: TRBV4-1
size: NA
J: TRBJ2-7
DNA: TGCGCCAGCAGCCAAGGAAGTGGGGACAGGGATACCTACGAGCAGTACTTC
CDR3: CASSQGSGDRDTYEQYF

D: TRBD1
V: TRBV7-2
size: NA
J: TRBJ2-5
DNA: TGTGCCAGCAGCCCCAGGCCGACAGGGGAAGAGACCCAGTACTTC
CDR3: CASSPRPTGEETQYF

D: NA
V: TRBV9
size: once
J: TRBJ1-3
DNA: TGTGCCAGCAGCGTAGAAGGGGTCGAGGCGGGAAACACCATATATTTT
CDR3: CASSVEGVEAGNTIYF

D: NA
V: TRBV5-1
size: NA
J: TRBJ1-3
DNA: TGCGCCAGCAGCTTAGAGAGCTCTGGAAACACCATATATTTT
CDR3: CASSLESSGNTIYF

D: NA
V: TRBV2
size: once
J: TRBJ1-3
DNA: TGTGCCAGCAGTTTTATGACTGAGACTGGAAACACCATATATTTT
CDR3: CASSFMTETGNTIYF

D: NA
V: TRBV4-3
size: NA
J: TRBJ2-1
DNA: TGCGCCAGCAGCCAAGAGCATTACAATGAGCAGTTCTTC
CDR3: CASSQEHYNEQFF

D: NA
V: TRBV27
size: NA
J: TRBJ2-1
DNA: TGTGCCAGCAGTTTAAGGCTCCGGAGGGGGGGGCGGGAGTCCTACAATGAGCAGTTCTTC
CDR3: CASSLRLRRGGRESYNEQFF

D: TRBD1
V: TRBV12-3/TRBV12-4
size: NA
J: TRBJ2-2
DNA: TGTGCCAGCAGAAAAGGGGGCGGCGGGGAGCTGTTTTTT
CDR3: CASRKGGGGELFF

D: NA
V: TRBV27
size: NA
J: TRBJ1-1
DNA: TGTGCCAGCAGTTTATGGGGGGGGGAGGACACTGAAGCTTTCTTT
CDR3: CASSLWGGEDTEAFF

D: NA
V: TRBV11-2
size: NA
J: TRBJ2-7
DNA: TGTGCCAGCAGCTTAGTGGGACCGGGGTTTGGGCAGTACTTC
CDR3: CASSLVGPGFGQYF

D: TRBD1
V: TRBV5-4
size: NA
J: TRBJ2-1
DNA: TGTGCCAGCAGCCCCGGGACAGCCCTCTACAATGAGCAGTTCTTC
CDR3: CASSPGTALYNEQFF

D: NA
V: TRBV4-1
size: NA
J: TRBJ1-3
DNA: TGCGCCAGCAGCCAAACCCCCGGTGTCAACTCTGGAAACACCATATATTTT
CDR3: CASSQTPGVNSGNTIYF

D: NA
V: TRBV27
size: NA
J: TRBJ2-1
DNA: TGTGCCAGCAGAGCAACCCTCTCCCCCCTCGGTTACAATGAGCAGTTCTTC
CDR3: CASRATLSPLGYNEQFF

D: NA
V: TRBV6-5
size: NA
J: TRBJ1-5
DNA: TGTGCGGTACAGCCAAGCAATCAGCCCCAGCATTTT
CDR3: CAVQPSNQPQHF

D: TRBD1
V: TRBV4-2
size: NA
J: TRBJ1-5
DNA: TGTGCCAGCAGCCGTGCACCTCAGGGGGCGCGTAATCAGCCCCAGCATTTT
CDR3: CASSRAPQGARNQPQHF

D: TRBD1
V: TRBV6-5
size: NA
J: TRBJ1-5
DNA: TGTGCCAGCAGTTCCGACAGGGGGCTTAACCAGCCCCAGCATTTT
CDR3: CASSSDRGLNQPQHF

D: NA
V: TRBV4-1
size: NA
J: TRBJ2-7
DNA: TGCGCCAGCAGCCAAGCAAGAGGTAACGAGCAGTACTTC
CDR3: CASSQARGNEQYF

D: NA
V: TRBV3-1/TRBV3-2
size: NA
J: TRBJ1-6
DNA: TGTGCCAGCAGCCAAACAGGATCACCCCTCCACTTT
CDR3: CASSQTGSPLHF

D: TRBD2
V: TRBV27
size: NA
J: TRBJ2-5
DNA: TGTGCCAGCAGTTTGGGACTAGGGGAGGAGACCCAGTACTTC
CDR3: CASSLGLGEETQYF

D: TRBD2
V: TRBV4-1
size: NA
J: TRBJ2-2
DNA: TGCGCCAGCAGCCAACCTAGCGGGAGGAAGAACGGGGAGCTGTTTTTT
CDR3: CASSQPSGRKNGELFF

D: NA
V: TRBV3-1/TRBV3-2
size: NA
J: TRBJ2-5
DNA: TGTGCCAGCAGCCAAGTGGGCAGACTAAATGAGACCCAGTACTTC
CDR3: CASSQVGRLNETQYF

D: NA
V: TRBV27
size: NA
J: TRBJ1-1
DNA: TGTGCCAGCAGTTTAACGTTTCACCTAGGCCTGAACACTGAAGCTTTCTTT
CDR3: CASSLTFHLGLNTEAFF

D: TRBD1
V: TRBV6-1
size: NA
J: TRBJ1-6
DNA: TGTGCCAGCAGTGGTCGGACAGGGAGTTTTTGGTCCTATAATTCACCCCTCCACTTT
CDR3: CASSGRTGSFWSYNSPLHF

D: NA
V: TRBV20-1
size: NA
J: TRBJ2-5
DNA: TGCAGTGCTAGTGTCAGCGGATCGGAGACCCAGTACTTC
CDR3: CSASVSGSETQYF

D: NA
V: TRBV2
size: once
J: TRBJ2-1
DNA: TGTGCCAGCAGTATACTGGATGAGCAGTTCTTC
CDR3: CASSILDEQFF

D: TRBD1
V: TRBV30
size: NA
J: TRBJ1-6
DNA: TGTGCCTGGAGACCCTGGACCGGGACAGGGCCCTCACCCCTCCACTTT
CDR3: CAWRPWTGTGPSPLHF

D: NA
V: TRBV18
size: NA
J: TRBJ2-1
DNA: TGTGCCAGCTCATCCCCCTATGATGAGCAGTTCTTC
CDR3: CASSSPYDEQFF

D: NA
V: TRBV29-1
size: NA
J: TRBJ1-1
DNA: TGCAGCGTTGCGGACGGTGAAGCTTTCTTT
CDR3: CSVADGEAFF

D: NA
V: TRBV6-5
size: NA
J: TRBJ1-2
DNA: TGTGCCAGCAGTAGGCCCGACAAGTACTATGGCTACACCTTC
CDR3: CASSRPDKYYGYTF

D: NA
V: TRBV19
size: NA
J: TRBJ1-4
DNA: TGTGCCAGTACCGCATATGCCAAGGGAAATAATGAAAAACTGTTTTTT
CDR3: CASTAYAKGNNEKLFF

D: TRBD2
V: TRBV2
size: once
J: TRBJ2-2
DNA: TGTGCCAGCAGGGGATCTAGCGGGACCAACACCGGGGAGCTGTTTTTT
CDR3: CASRGSSGTNTGELFF

D: TRBD2
V: TRBV7-2
size: NA
J: TRBJ2-1
DNA: TGTGCCAGCAGCTTAGGTCCCGGGACTAGCGGGGGATATGAGCAGTTCTTC
CDR3: CASSLGPGTSGGYEQFF

D: NA
V: TRBV11-2
size: few
J: TRBJ2-3
DNA: TGTGCCAGCAGTCCTACAGGATCTAGCACAGATACGCAGTATTTT
CDR3: CASSPTGSSTDTQYF

D: NA
V: TRBV5-6
size: NA
J: TRBJ2-7
DNA: TGTGCCAGCAGCTTTACAGGAACCTACGAGCAGTACTTC
CDR3: CASSFTGTYEQYF

D: NA
V: TRBV9
size: NA
J: TRBJ2-7
DNA: TGTGCCAGCAGCCAAACCCCCTTACACGAGCAGTACTTC
CDR3: CASSQTPLHEQYF

D: NA
V: TRBV12-3/TRBV12-4
size: NA
J: TRBJ2-2
DNA: TGTGCCAGCAGTTTACAGGGGCTTGGGGAGCTGTTTTTT
CDR3: CASSLQGLGELFF

D: NA
V: TRBV7-3
size: NA
J: TRBJ1-4
DNA: TGTGCCAGCGCAAAGGCCGGGACTAATGAAAAACTGTTTTTT
CDR3: CASAKAGTNEKLFF

D: NA
V: TRBV4-3
size: NA
J: TRBJ2-7
DNA: TGCGCCAGCAGCCAAGCCAGGGCTCTTGAGCAGTACTTC
CDR3: CASSQARALEQYF

D: NA
V: TRBV19
size: NA
J: TRBJ1-5
DNA: TGTGCCAGTAGGGAATGGGTGGGGAGGGCTGGTCAGCCCCAGCATTTT
CDR3: CASREWVGRAGQPQHF

D: TRBD1
V: TRBV15
size: NA
J: TRBJ2-3
DNA: TGTGCCACCAGCCCCCGGGACAGGGGACCTAGCACAGATACGCAGTATTTT
CDR3: CATSPRDRGPSTDTQYF

D: TRBD1
V: TRBV18
size: NA
J: TRBJ2-6
DNA: TGTGCCAGCTCACCAGGGACAGCTGCTGGGGCCAACGTCCTGACTTTC
CDR3: CASSPGTAAGANVLTF